This T cell receptor (beta chain) was documented in a study of T cell repertoires in cytomegalovirus infection. Study information: Both a matching HLA type and CMV infection were indicated by public TCR beta signatures.

There are 15 residues in the CDR3. V was shortened by 3 bases and J by 2 bases, with 14 bases between the two germline ends. From the reads, TCRdb called clonotypes with MiXCR, one entry per CDR3 protein. The sample holds roughly 500,000 distinct CDR3 sequences, more than 15% seen once. This clonotype was recorded at least ten times. What it binds is not known. Study outcomes and limitations: Cumulative public TCR beta family frequency identified CMV carriers with the relevant HLA. The ex vivo response was dominated by HLA-C-restricted CMV-specific TCR beta clonotypes.

The origin of this receptor is a human donor in good health (CMV status not recorded). Some clones in this sample may be carry-over from other donors' samples. The sequenced sample was CD8+ T cells from PBMCs. This sequence joins TRBV12-3 or TRBV12-4 and TRBJ2-7; the D gene is possibly TRBD1 (6 bases). CDR3 DNA: TGTGCCAGCAGTTTCGACGTACAGGGTCCCTACGAGCAGTACTTC. Translation gives CASSFDVQGPYEQYF.